Listed here are 21 T cell receptor beta chains from one sample, sequenced in a study of Ad26.COV2.S vaccination and SARS-CoV-2 variants. Libraries were prepared by immunoSEQ multiplex PCR; TCRdb keeps only in-frame clonotypes and omits some of them. Among roughly 350,000 clones listed, approximately 90% were seen once. Treatment noted: some 20 received Ad26.COV2.S at low or high dose, single or two shots; roughly five received placebo; per-sample allocation not given. Repertoires come from day 63 after the first vaccine or placebo injection. Source: peripheral blood, taken in a trial of Ad26.COV2.S vaccine versus placebo. The receptor source for this set is a person aged 18-65 years who received the Ad26.COV2.S COVID-19 vaccine or a placebo.

This clone was observed a handful of times. The rearrangement uses TRBV5-4 and TRBJ1-2; 9 positions match TRBD1. Trimming took 4 bases from V and 4 from J; bases not matched to a gene: 11. CDR1 is SGHNT, CDR2 YYREEE, per germline (reference sequence). CDR3 length equals 16 residues. The CDR3 DNA is TGTGCCAGCAGCCGTGCCCCGGGACAGGGAATCTATGGCTACACCTTC. Translation gives CASSRAPGQGIYGYTF.

The J gene is TRBJ1-5, the V gene TRBV6-2 or TRBV6-3; D gene uncertain. V lost 5 bases and J lost 0, with 17 bases in between. The CDR3 consists of 17 residues. The germline CDR1 and CDR2 sequences are MNHEY and SVGEGT. CDR3 bases: TGTGCCAGCAGTCCACCACCCCATAGAAATAGCAATCAGCCCCAGCATTTT. This encodes CASSPPPHRNSNQPQHF.

This clone came up once. V usage is TRBV30 and J usage is TRBJ2-7; 7 nucleotides line up with TRBD1. Germline V CDR1 and CDR2: GTSNPN, SVGIG (reference sequence). The ends lost 5 bases at V and 4 bases at J; junction bases unmatched: 8. The CDR3 loop spans 13 amino acids. The CDR3 DNA reads as TGTGCCTGGGGAAGGGACAGCCAATACGAGCAGTACTTC. It is translated as CAWGRDSQYEQYF.

V usage is TRBV7-2 and J usage is TRBJ1-2; D not certain. The germline V gene has CDR1 SGHTA and CDR2 FQGNSA. The V gene lost 3 bases and the J gene lost 5 bases, with 7 bases spanning the gap. This CDR3 spans 12 amino acids. The CDR3 loop is CASSLGGYGYTF. The CDR3 DNA is TGTGCCAGCAGCTTGGGCGGTTATGGCTACACCTTC.

The chain employs TRBV7-6 and TRBJ1-2, with 7 bases matching TRBD1. Germline values: CDR1 SGHVS, CDR2 FNYEAQ. The CDR3 spans 13 residues. V lost 4 bases and J lost 6; bases outside the gene matches: 5. For the CDR3, the DNA is TGTGCCAGCAGCTCGCCGGGACAGCATGGCTACACCTTC. This encodes CASSSPGQHGYTF. Using reference TRBV7-6 and TRBJ1-2 for the parts outside the CDR3, the full variable domain is GAGVSQSPRYKVTKRGQDVALRCDPISGHVSLYWYRQALGQGPEFLTYFNYEAQQDKSGLPNDRFSAERPEGSISTLTIQRTEQRDSAMYRCASSSPGQHGYTFGSGTRLTVV.

The chain uses TRBV15 and TRBJ2-1, with TRBD2 matching over 9 bases. The CDR3 extends over 16 amino acids. V lost 4 bases and J lost 9; bases outside the gene matches: 13. CDR1 and CDR2 from the germline V gene are LNHNV and YYDKDF (reference sequence). In DNA, the CDR3 is TGTGCCACCAGCACACGCGGGGGGGCCGGAGAGGGTGAGCAGTTCTTC. It codes for CATSTRGGAGEGEQFF.

The genes are TRBV4-3 and TRBJ1-2; D might be TRBD1 (6 bases). The CDR3 is 15 residues long. Looked up from germline, CDR1 is LGHNA and CDR2 is YSLEER. Trimming left V 0 bases short and J 4 bases short, with 12 bases between. The CDR3 region has the DNA TGCGCCAGCAGCCAAGATCTAGGGGGTGGCTATGGCTACACCTTC. Its protein product is CASSQDLGGGYGYTF.

This clone was detected only a few times. The chain uses TRBV5-1 and TRBJ2-7; D call uncertain. CDR3 length equals 14 residues. Trimming took off 0 bases at V and 2 bases at J, with 9 bases between the two ends. Germline V gene sequence: CDR1 SGHRS, CDR2 YFSETQ. CDR3 in amino acids: CASSLVTGAYEQYF. The CDR3 nucleotides are TGCGCCAGCAGCTTGGTGACGGGTGCCTACGAGCAGTACTTC.

The chain joins TRBV6-5 to TRBJ2-7, with 14 bases aligning to TRBD2. V lost 7 bases to trimming and J lost 6 bases; unmatched junction nucleotides: 8. Germline CDR1 reads MNHEY; CDR2 reads SVGAGI. The CDR3 sequence is 15 residues long. The CDR3 nucleotides read TGTGCCAGCACCGCCGGACTAGCGGGGGGTTCCGAGCAGTACTTC. Protein: CASTAGLAGGSEQYF.

The J gene is TRBJ2-5, the V gene TRBV12-3 or TRBV12-4; D might be TRBD1 or TRBD2, each matching 5 bases. Trimming left V 6 bases short and J 7 bases short, with 15 bases between. The CDR3 sequence is 13 residues long. The CDR3 DNA follows: TGTGCCAGCAGGGGGACCGGTCAGGGGACCCAGTACTTC. This translates into CASRGTGQGTQYF.

This chain connects TRBV11-2 to TRBJ2-1, with TRBD2 identical over 7 bases. CDR3 length: 15 residues. Trimming removed 2 bases from V and 7 bases from J; junction bases left unmatched: 8. The germline V gene has CDR1 SGHAT and CDR2 FQNNGV. CDR3 protein: CASSLLGTTGNEQFF. In DNA, the CDR3 is TGTGCCAGCAGCTTATTGGGGACTACCGGGAATGAGCAGTTCTTC. Full variable domain (outside the CDR3, taken from reference TRBV11-2 and TRBJ2-1): EAGVAQSPRYKIIEKRQSVAFWCNPISGHATLYWYQQILGQGPKLLIQFQNNGVVDDSQLPKDRFSAERLKGVDSTLKIQPAKLEDSAVYLCASSLLGTTGNEQFFGPGTRLTVL.

J is TRBJ1-5 and V is TRBV19, with 7 bases lining up with TRBD1. Germline V CDR1 and CDR2: LNHDA, SQIVND (reference sequence). CDR3 length: 16 amino acids. Losses at the gene ends were 7 bases for V and 3 bases for J; bases not matched to a gene: 12. The CDR3 DNA reads TGTGCCAGTATGTCTCCAGGGGGGGGTCCCAATCAGCCCCAGCATTTT. Translated, it gives CASMSPGGGPNQPQHF.

This chain links TRBV28 with TRBJ1-2, with 11 bases identical to TRBD1. Germline values: CDR1 MDHEN, CDR2 SYDVKM. This CDR3 has 14 amino acids. After removal of 8 bases from V and 6 bases from J, the junction contained 8 bases not matched to a gene. For the CDR3, the DNA is TGTGCCAGCGGATCCCGGGACAGGGGGAATGGCTACACCTTC. Residues: CASGSRDRGNGYTF.

The gene calls are TRBV28 and TRBJ2-3, with D perhaps given as TRBD1 or TRBD2 (5 bases each). The CDR3 is 16 residues long. V was cut by 6 bases and J by 2 bases, with 18 bases left in between. Germline V gene data show CDR1 as MDHEN and CDR2 as SYDVKM. This chain's CDR3 is CASSLIRDANTDTQYF. The DNA of the CDR3 is TGTGCCAGCAGCCTCATCCGGGACGCGAACACAGATACGCAGTATTTT.

The chain is built from TRBV28 and TRBJ1-2, with D tentatively TRBD1 (6 bases). The germline V gene encodes CDR1 MDHEN and CDR2 SYDVKM. Between the trimmed V and J ends, which lost 6 bases and 4 bases, there was a span of 18 bases. The CDR3 is 15 residues long. The CDR3 region is CASRITGTPGYGYTF. The CDR3 nucleotides are TGTGCCAGCAGAATTACAGGGACCCCGGGCTATGGCTACACCTTC.

This chain uses TRBV9 with TRBJ2-5, with D unclear. V was trimmed by 0 bases and J by 2 bases, leaving 11 bases between them. This CDR3 region has 15 residues. Germline V gene lookup returns CDR1 SGDLS and CDR2 YYNGEE. CDR3 in amino acids: CASSVGTARQETQYF. DNA of the CDR3: TGTGCCAGCAGCGTAGGCACCGCCCGACAAGAGACCCAGTACTTC.

V is TRBV7-2 and J is TRBJ2-5; TRBD2 might be the D (7 bases). With 1 base removed from V and 5 bases from J, the gap between germline ends came to 14 bases. The CDR3 is 15 residues long. CDR1 and CDR2 from the germline V gene are SGHTA and FQGNSA. CDR3 bases: TGTGCCAGCAGCTTAGGGGGGGGCAGGGTGGAGACCCAGTACTTC. The encoded protein is CASSLGGGRVETQYF.

V and J are TRBV10-3 and TRBJ2-3, with D perhaps given as TRBD1 or TRBD2 (5 bases each). The CDR3 runs to 15 residues. Germline CDR1 ENHRY, CDR2 SYGVKD. Trimming removed 5 bases from V and 2 bases from J, with 14 bases in between. This CDR3 is CAISSAGTDTDTQYF. In DNA, the CDR3 is TGTGCCATCAGTTCAGCCGGGACGGACACAGATACGCAGTATTTT.

J is TRBJ2-7 and V is TRBV6-5; 12 bases agree with TRBD2. Germline assignment: CDR1 MNHEY and CDR2 SVGAGI. Trimming took 5 bases from V and 5 from J; bases not matched to a gene: 4. This CDR3 is 14 amino acids long. CDR3 residues: CASSTRLAGDEQYF. Written as DNA, the CDR3 is TGTGCCAGCAGTACGAGACTAGCGGGAGACGAGCAGTACTTC.

This chain uses TRBV12-5 with TRBJ2-3; 8 bases are a match to TRBD2. The V gene's germline CDR1 is LGHNT and CDR2 FRNRAP. CDR3 length: 15 residues. V shed 2 bases and J 4 bases; nucleotides not matched to a gene: 5. The CDR3 region has the DNA TGTGCTAGTGGTTTGTTGGTAGCGGGACCAGATACGCAGTATTTT. Amino acid sequence: CASGLLVAGPDTQYF.

The chain couples TRBV29-1 to TRBJ2-2, with D unresolved. The V end was cut by 4 bases, the J end by 3 bases, with 12 bases between. Germline CDR1 is SQVTM and CDR2 is ANQGSEA. The CDR3 covers 14 residues. The CDR3 bases are TGCAGCGTTGGGGGTCAAGCGCACACCGGGGAGCTGTTTTTT. The encoded protein is CSVGGQAHTGELFF.